The source of this TCR beta chain is a study of OX40 agonist ivuxolimab in advanced cancers. Study-wide points: Antigen specificity was not determined for the expanded peripheral T cells.

CDR3 length: 13 amino acids. The V gene's germline CDR1 is MDHEN and CDR2 SYDVKM. The V and J ends lost 1 base and 11 bases respectively, with 12 bases between them. The method was immunoSEQ multiplex PCR; TCRdb's version includes in-frame clones alone and lacks a portion of them. The sample carries over 90,000 clones, about nine tenths recorded once. About this clone: Its antigen is unidentified.

The chain links TRBV28 to TRBJ1-5; D not resolved. The input for sequencing was CD4+ or CD8+ T cells sorted from blood, taken in a trial of the OX40 agonist ivuxolimab. This receptor was obtained from an adult with an advanced solid tumor such as melanoma, head and neck, liver or kidney cancer. The CDR3 sequence is CASSLFIGPTQHF. The CDR3 DNA reads TGTGCCAGCAGTTTATTTATAGGCCCCACCCAGCATTTT.